These T cell receptor beta chains were read from a single sample in a study of blood T cell repertoires in COVID-19. The method was immunoSEQ multiplex PCR; TCRdb's version includes in-frame clones alone and lacks a portion of them. Altogether 140,000 or so clones are present, approximately 86% being singletons, with the ten largest covering approximately 1.8%. The sample taken for sequencing was peripheral blood. The receptors here all came from a man between 65 and 80 years old with acute or convalescent COVID-19. Both conserved end residues are part of each CDR3. D genes are given only for firm matches. Size is omitted from some rows. Given values are once, few, many or a class for expanded clones.

>TRBJ2-7|TRBD2|NA|TRBV4-2
CASSPGLAGGGNYEQYF
TGTGCCAGCAGCCCGGGACTAGCGGGAGGGGGGAACTACGAGCAGTACTTC
>TRBJ1-5|NA|NA|TRBV15
CATSRVGSGEPQHF
TGTGCCACCAGCAGAGTTGGCAGTGGAGAGCCCCAGCATTTT
>TRBJ1-4|NA|once|TRBV19
CASSGRQATNEKLFF
TGTGCCAGTAGTGGCCGCCAGGCAACTAATGAAAAACTGTTTTTT
>TRBJ2-7|TRBD1|NA|TRBV28
CASSFRGQGDEQYF
TGTGCCAGCAGTTTCCGGGGACAGGGGGATGAGCAGTACTTC
>TRBJ2-5|NA|NA|TRBV5-4
CASSLGNGGEETQYF
TGTGCCAGCAGCTTGGGTAACGGGGGAGAAGAGACCCAGTACTTC
>TRBJ2-1|NA|NA|TRBV3-1/TRBV3-2
CASSLAAGVSSYNEQFF
TGTGCCAGCAGCCTCGCGGCGGGCGTGAGCTCCTACAATGAGCAGTTCTTC
>TRBJ2-1|NA|NA|TRBV4-1
CASSQGPGEGYNEQFF
TGCGCCAGCAGCCAAGGTCCAGGGGAGGGGTACAATGAGCAGTTCTTC
>TRBJ1-3|NA|NA|TRBV2
CASSTSGNTIYF
TGTGCCAGCAGTACTTCTGGAAACACCATATATTTT
>TRBJ1-2|NA|NA|TRBV25-1
CASIGGGLSHGYTF
TGTGCCAGCATAGGGGGGGGCTTGTCTCATGGCTACACCTTC
>TRBJ1-1|TRBD1|few|TRBV19
CASSIVGTGRTEAFF
TGTGCCAGTAGTATAGTAGGGACAGGTCGCACTGAAGCTTTCTTT
>TRBJ2-2|NA|NA|TRBV9
CASSPRVGGNTGELFF
TGTGCCAGCAGCCCTAGAGTCGGTGGGAACACCGGGGAGCTGTTTTTT
>TRBJ1-1|NA|NA|TRBV19
CASSTAGTSYTEAFF
TGTGCCAGTAGTACCGCTGGGACATCATACACTGAAGCTTTCTTT
>TRBJ1-4|NA|NA|TRBV7-2
CASSPSQGNEKLFF
TGTGCCAGCAGCCCCTCCCAGGGAAATGAAAAACTGTTTTTT
>TRBJ2-2|TRBD2|NA|TRBV5-1
CASSLGRTSGLELFF
TGCGCCAGCAGCTTGGGACGGACTAGCGGCTTGGAGCTGTTTTTT
>TRBJ2-1|NA|NA|TRBV19
CASSIDPGAPRAQFF
TGTGCCAGTAGTATAGACCCTGGGGCTCCCCGGGCGCAGTTCTTC
>TRBJ1-3|NA|NA|TRBV5-1
CASSPQGAGNTIYF
TGCGCCAGCAGCCCACAGGGAGCTGGAAACACCATATATTTT
>TRBJ2-5|NA|NA|TRBV6-5
CASGSGHQETQYF
TGTGCCAGCGGTAGCGGCCACCAAGAGACCCAGTACTTC
>TRBJ1-1|NA|NA|TRBV7-9
CASSLGDTLKNTEAFF
TGTGCCAGCAGCTTAGGCGATACCCTCAAGAACACTGAAGCTTTCTTT
>TRBJ2-2|TRBD1|once|TRBV19
CASSPPTGGRAGELFF
TGTGCCAGTAGTCCCCCGACAGGGGGTCGCGCCGGGGAGCTGTTTTTT
>TRBJ1-3|TRBD1|NA|TRBV7-2
CASSFSDRGVDTIYF
TGTGCCAGCAGCTTTTCGGACAGGGGTGTAGACACCATATATTTT
>TRBJ1-5|NA|NA|TRBV2
CASCGGRWQPQHF
TGTGCCAGCTGCGGGGGGCGCTGGCAGCCCCAGCATTTT
>TRBJ1-4|NA|NA|TRBV10-1
CASTRTATNEKLFF
TGCGCCAGCACCCGGACAGCCACTAATGAAAAACTGTTTTTT
>TRBJ2-7|NA|NA|TRBV27
CASSSQGRGFDEQYF
TGTGCCAGCAGTTCCCAAGGGAGAGGCTTTGACGAGCAGTACTTC
>TRBJ2-2|NA|NA|TRBV2
CASSAEGGRTGELFF
TGTGCCAGCAGCGCCGAGGGGGGGCGCACCGGGGAGCTGTTTTTT
>TRBJ2-3|NA|NA|TRBV19
CASSIIQAETSTDTQYF
TGTGCCAGTAGTATCATCCAAGCGGAAACTAGCACAGATACGCAGTATTTT
>TRBJ1-1|NA|NA|TRBV28
CASSLPSGGGTEAFF
TGTGCCAGCAGTTTACCCTCGGGGGGAGGCACTGAAGCTTTCTTT
>TRBJ2-7|TRBD1|NA|TRBV5-8
CASIRTGNSYEQYF
TGTGCCAGCATCCGGACAGGGAACTCCTACGAGCAGTACTTC
>TRBJ2-1|TRBD2|NA|TRBV5-1
CASSFSSGTYNEQFF
TGCGCCAGCAGCTTCTCTAGCGGGACGTACAATGAGCAGTTCTTC
>TRBJ1-2|NA|NA|TRBV29-1
CSVEKADNYGYTF
TGCAGCGTTGAAAAGGCGGATAACTATGGCTACACCTTC
>TRBJ2-7|TRBD1|NA|TRBV25-1
CASSAIPGQGTSEQYF
TGTGCCAGCAGTGCTATACCGGGACAGGGGACCTCCGAGCAGTACTTC
>TRBJ2-5|TRBD2|NA|TRBV10-3
CAIRNGLAGERVYF
TGTGCCATCAGAAACGGACTAGCGGGAGAAAGGGTTTACTTC
>TRBJ2-7|TRBD2|NA|TRBV6-5
CASRPTSGAYEQYF
TGTGCCAGCAGGCCAACTAGCGGAGCTTACGAGCAGTACTTC
>TRBJ1-1|NA|NA|TRBV4-1
CASRGLGANTEAFF
TGCGCCAGCAGGGGCTTGGGGGCGAACACTGAAGCTTTCTTT
>TRBJ1-3|NA|once|TRBV7-2
CASSLGATTSSGNTIYF
TGTGCCAGCAGCTTAGGGGCGACAACCTCTTCTGGAAACACCATATATTTT
>TRBJ1-6|NA|NA|TRBV3-1/TRBV3-2
CASSLGQNNSPLHF
TGTGCCAGCAGCCTAGGACAGAATAATTCACCCCTCCACTTT
>TRBJ1-4|NA|NA|TRBV6-1
CASSEARGVGDEKLFF
TGTGCCAGCAGTGAAGCGCGGGGGGTCGGGGATGAAAAACTGTTTTTT
>TRBJ2-6|TRBD1|NA|TRBV29-1
CSVDVTGISGANVLTF
TGCAGCGTTGATGTGACAGGGATCTCTGGGGCCAACGTCCTGACTTTC
>TRBJ1-2|NA|NA|TRBV6-5
CASSTGYGYTF
TGTGCCAGCAGTACGGGCTATGGCTACACCTTC
>TRBJ2-3|TRBD2|NA|TRBV5-1
CASSLAVWLAGPIRSTDTQYF
TGCGCCAGCAGCTTGGCCGTCTGGCTAGCGGGACCTATTAGAAGCACAGATACGCAGTATTTT
>TRBJ1-1|TRBD1|NA|TRBV19
CASSRQGAASAFF
TGTGCCAGTAGTAGGCAGGGGGCTGCATCGGCTTTCTTT
>TRBJ2-1|TRBD2|NA|TRBV7-2
CASSSSGSQNEQFF
TGTGCCAGCAGCTCTAGCGGGAGTCAGAATGAGCAGTTCTTC
>TRBJ2-5|TRBD1|NA|TRBV19
CASSPLGQGDETQYF
TGTGCCAGTAGCCCTCTCGGACAGGGCGATGAGACCCAGTACTTC
>TRBJ1-1|NA|NA|TRBV6-2/TRBV6-3
CASSYAKERQTYTEAFF
TGTGCCAGCAGTTACGCGAAAGAACGACAGACCTACACTGAAGCTTTCTTT
>TRBJ2-1|TRBD2|NA|TRBV19
CASSLQLAGGHNEQFF
TGTGCCAGTAGTTTGCAACTAGCGGGGGGTCACAATGAGCAGTTCTTC
>TRBJ2-1|TRBD2|NA|TRBV6-5
CASSYGTSGSYNEQFF
TGTGCCAGCAGTTACGGGACTAGCGGCTCCTACAATGAGCAGTTCTTC
>TRBJ2-7|NA|NA|TRBV2
CASSEAGARGDEQYF
TGTGCCAGCAGTGAAGCGGGGGCCCGGGGGGACGAGCAGTACTTC
>TRBJ2-5|NA|NA|TRBV7-7
CASSLVGGSVGTQYF
TGTGCCAGCAGCTTAGTCGGGGGATCTGTGGGGACCCAGTACTTC
>TRBJ1-1|TRBD1|NA|TRBV5-1
CASSPGGPNTEAFF
TGCGCCAGCAGCCCAGGGGGCCCGAACACTGAAGCTTTCTTT
>TRBJ2-1|NA|NA|TRBV30
CAWSTGISYNEQFF
TGTGCCTGGAGCACAGGAATCTCCTACAATGAGCAGTTCTTC
>TRBJ1-1|TRBD1|NA|TRBV5-1
CASSPRTGDGAFF
TGCGCCAGCAGCCCCCGGACAGGGGATGGCGCTTTCTTT